The 32 T cell receptor beta chains listed next were all sequenced from one sample in a study of blood T cells in healthy people across ages. Sample-barcoded 5' priming and a J-beta primer mix drove a second PCR of roughly 7 to 11 cycles. In TCRdb, the 5' RACE reads were re-called with MiXCR into one record per CDR3 protein. The table has about a million distinct CDR3 sequences, about two fifths seen once. Sequencing was done on a sample of blood. Receptor source: a man between 18 and 29 years old in good health.

This clonotype was picked up a small number of times. V and J are TRBV20-1 and TRBJ2-5; D uncertain. The V end was cut by 0 bases, the J end by 0 bases, with 11 bases between. This CDR3 contains 15 residues. Germline values: CDR1 DFQATT, CDR2 SNEGSKA (reference sequence). The CDR3 loop is CSARDRTQYQETQYF. The CDR3 DNA sequence: TGCAGTGCTAGAGATAGAACGCAGTACCAAGAGACCCAGTACTTC.

The rearrangement uses TRBV11-2 and TRBJ1-2; D call uncertain. The V gene lost 0 bases and the J gene lost 5 bases, with 13 bases spanning the gap. The CDR3 sequence is 15 residues long. The germline V gene has CDR1 SGHAT and CDR2 FQNNGV. CDR3 residues: CASSLDTVGDYGYTF. Here the CDR3 DNA reads TGTGCCAGCAGCTTAGACACAGTGGGAGATTATGGCTACACCTTC.

The CDR3, as DNA: TGCACACTGGAAGAGACCCAGTTCTTC. Protein product: CTLEETQFF. The genes are TRBV20-1 and TRBJ2-1; D gene ambiguous. Germline lookup yields CDR1 DFQATT and CDR2 SNEGSKA (reference sequence). The CDR3 is 9 amino acids.

This clonotype was picked up a small number of times. The chain uses TRBV5-1 and TRBJ2-5; 8 nucleotides agree with TRBD2. V lost 0 bases, J lost 2 bases, and 15 bases stayed unmatched. The CDR3 has 19 residues. Germline V gene sequence: CDR1 SGHRS, CDR2 YFSETQ. The CDR3 region is CASSLAVPTSENYQETQYF. CDR3 nucleotide sequence: TGCGCCAGCAGCTTGGCAGTTCCGACTAGCGAGAACTATCAAGAGACCCAGTACTTC.

This clonotype was detected a few times. This chain links TRBV27 with TRBJ2-5; 9 bases line up with TRBD1. V lost 5 bases and J lost 5; bases outside the gene matches: 9. The CDR3 length is 15 residues. Germline V gene data show CDR1 as MNHEY and CDR2 as SMNVEV (reference sequence). CDR3 sequence (DNA): TGTGCCAGCAGTGTAACAGGGGGCTGGGGTGAGACCCAGTACTTC. Amino acid sequence: CASSVTGGWGETQYF.

In this sample, this clonotype turned up a few times. The V gene is TRBV12-3 or TRBV12-4, the J gene TRBJ1-2; perhaps TRBD1 as D (5 bases). Trimming cost V 5 bases and J 4 bases, with 14 bases left between them. The CDR3 runs 14 residues. The CDR3 is CASSPGTVLYGYTF. CDR3 in DNA: TGTGCCAGCAGTCCCGGGACGGTACTCTATGGCTACACCTTC.

This chain connects TRBV12-3 or TRBV12-4 to TRBJ2-2; D is possibly TRBD2 (6 bases). Trimming removed 7 bases at V and 3 bases at J, with 18 bases between. CDR3 size: 16 residues. The CDR3 DNA follows: TGTGCCAGCACCCCCCGAGGAGGGACGGACACCGGGGAGCTGTTTTTT. It encodes CASTPRGGTDTGELFF.

This clonotype turned up a few times. V gene TRBV7-2 combines with J gene TRBJ2-7; possibly TRBD1 for D (6 bases). The CDR3 length is 13 residues. Germline CDR1 SGHTA, CDR2 FQGNSA. Trimming cost V 1 base and J 4 bases, with 8 bases left between them. CDR3 DNA: TGTGCCAGCAGCTTAGGGGGGCGTTACGAGCAGTACTTC. Protein: CASSLGGRYEQYF. The full variable domain, with the rest looked up from reference TRBV7-2 and TRBJ2-7, is GAGVSQSPSNKVTEKGKDVELRCDPISGHTALYWYRQSLGQGLEFLIYFQGNSAPDKSGLPSDRFSAERTGGSVSTLTIQRTQQEDSAVYLCASSLGGRYEQYFGPGTRLTVT.

This clonotype was seen a handful of times. The V call is TRBV9, the J call TRBJ1-6, with D perhaps TRBD1 (6 bases). V was shortened by 0 bases and J by 8 bases, with 12 bases between the two germline ends. The CDR3 covers 15 residues. In germline, CDR1 is SGDLS, CDR2 YYNGEE. DNA of the CDR3: TGTGCCAGCAGCGTAGATGGACAGCCGGATTCACCCCTCCACTTT. This gives the protein CASSVDGQPDSPLHF.

The rearrangement links TRBV30 to TRBJ2-1; no clear D gene. V dropped 3 bases and J dropped 6 bases, with 9 bases sitting between them. The CDR3 is 12 amino acids. CDR1 and CDR2 (germline): GTSNPN, SVGIG (reference sequence). The CDR3 sequence is CAWRGLANEQFF. The CDR3 DNA sequence: TGTGCCTGGAGGGGCCTGGCCAATGAGCAGTTCTTC.

V usage is TRBV12-3 or TRBV12-4 and J usage is TRBJ2-5; the D gene is possibly TRBD2 (7 bases). The CDR3 is 15 amino acids. Trimming shortened V by 3 bases and J by 3 bases, and 14 bases separated the two germline ends. The CDR3 loop is CASSFGGPHEETQYF. The CDR3 DNA reads as TGTGCCAGCAGTTTCGGGGGGCCCCACGAAGAGACCCAGTACTTC.

The gene calls are TRBV4-2 and TRBJ2-3; the D is unclear. Trimming took 1 base from V and 4 from J, leaving 12 bases between them. This CDR3 has 15 residues. Germline V gene lookup returns CDR1 LGHNA and CDR2 YNFKEQ. Here the CDR3 DNA reads TGTGCCAGCAGCCAAGTTGTAACTGCCTCAGATACGCAGTATTTT. Encoded protein: CASSQVVTASDTQYF.

The chain recombines TRBV11-2 with TRBJ2-3; 7 bases fit TRBD2. The germline gives CDR1 SGHAT, CDR2 FQNNGV. Trimming took 11 bases from V and 3 from J; bases not matched to a gene: 17. The CDR3 loop spans 16 amino acids. The CDR3 region is CACTPTRGFGTDTQYF. DNA for the CDR3: TGTGCCTGCACCCCAACGCGGGGGTTTGGAACAGATACGCAGTATTTT.

The chain couples TRBV6-1 to TRBJ2-7, with D unclear. Germline values: CDR1 MNHNS, CDR2 SASEGT. Trimming pared 7 bases from V and 4 bases from J, leaving 17 bases between. The CDR3 contains 14 residues. The CDR3 DNA sequence: TGTGCCAGCACTCCGGCGGCTCGGTTTTACGAGCAGTACTTC. This encodes CASTPAARFYEQYF.

The chain recombines TRBV6-5 with TRBJ2-1; D possibly corresponds to TRBD2 (6 bases). Trimming shortened V by 0 bases and J by 9 bases, and 9 bases separated the two germline ends. CDR1 MNHEY and CDR2 SVGAGI come from the germline V gene. The CDR3 runs to 13 residues. The CDR3 bases are TGTGCCAGCAGTTACTCCGGAGGGACTGAGCAGTTCTTC. Encoded protein: CASSYSGGTEQFF.

The chain couples TRBV10-3 to TRBJ2-5; 8 nucleotides match TRBD1. The J call is in doubt because the DNA end fits TRBJ2-7 better. CDR3 length: 15 residues. Germline V gives CDR1 ENHRY, CDR2 SYGVKD. In nucleotides, the CDR3 is TGTGCCATCAGTGGAGGACAGGGTGTAGCTTACGAGCAGTACTTC. It specifies CAISGGQGVAYEQYF.

This rearrangement joins TRBV28 to TRBJ1-2; tentative D call: TRBD1 (6 bases). The CDR3 runs 14 residues. The germline CDR1 and CDR2 sequences are MDHEN and SYDVKM. V was clipped by 11 bases and J by 2 bases, with 18 bases between them. CDR3 protein: CAANPGHTNYGYTF. The CDR3 coding sequence is TGTGCCGCCAATCCGGGACACACAAACTATGGCTACACCTTC.

This clonotype was recorded a few times. V usage is TRBV5-6 and J usage is TRBJ1-1; no reliable D call. V was trimmed by 4 bases and J by 0 bases, leaving 7 bases between them. CDR1 is SGHDT and CDR2 is YYEEEE in the germline V gene. The CDR3 covers 13 residues. The DNA of the CDR3 is TGTGCCAGCAGCGTGAGCCTGAACACTGAAGCTTTCTTT. This translates into CASSVSLNTEAFF.

The V and J genes are TRBV6-5 and TRBJ2-1, with a weak D call TRBD2 (6 bases). V shed 7 bases and J shed 0 bases, with 10 bases lying between them. The CDR3 has 14 amino acids. Per germline, CDR1 MNHEY and CDR2 SVGAGI. DNA for the CDR3: TGTGCCAGCATCCGGGGGAGCTCCTACAATGAGCAGTTCTTC. This translates into CASIRGSSYNEQFF.

Only a few counts were recorded for this clonotype. V usage is TRBV27 and J usage is TRBJ1-1; no reliable D call. The CDR3 consists of 14 residues. Trimming pared 6 bases from V and 1 base from J, leaving 12 bases between. Germline CDR1 is MNHEY and CDR2 is SMNVEV (reference sequence). The DNA of the CDR3 is TGTGCCAGCAGCGCCACGGACTCGAACACTGAAGCTTTCTTT. Amino acid sequence: CASSATDSNTEAFF.

This clonotype has a handful of counts. V gene TRBV10-3 combines with J gene TRBJ1-2; the D gene is possibly TRBD1 (5 bases). The CDR3 is 13 residues long. The germline V gene has CDR1 ENHRY and CDR2 SYGVKD. V was shortened by 6 bases and J by 0 bases, with 8 bases between the two germline ends. The CDR3 reads CAISRDPNYGYTF. The CDR3 DNA reads as TGTGCCATCAGCAGGGACCCTAACTATGGCTACACCTTC.

The chain couples TRBV7-2 to TRBJ2-3, with 15 bases that match TRBD2. J gave up 1 base and V 4 bases, and 9 bases lay outside the gene matches. Germline values: CDR1 SGHTA, CDR2 FQGNSA. The CDR3 totals 19 residues. CDR3 coding DNA: TGTGCCAGCAGCTACCCGGGACTAGCGGGGGGCAAGGGCACAGATACGCAGTATTTT. Translated: CASSYPGLAGGKGTDTQYF.

This clonotype was observed once. The DNA for the CDR3 is TGCAGTGTAAATTCAGGGTCTGGTAATTCACCCCTCCACTTT. It codes for CSVNSGSGNSPLHF. This chain uses TRBV20-1 with TRBJ1-6, with D possibly being TRBD1 (5 bases). The ends were cut back, 7 bases at V and 6 bases at J, with 16 bases in the middle. The CDR3 has 14 residues. Looked up from germline, CDR1 is DFQATT and CDR2 is SNEGSKA (reference sequence).

The chain joins TRBV7-9 to TRBJ2-7, with D perhaps matching TRBD1 (5 bases). Germline CDR1 SEHNR, CDR2 FQNEAQ (reference sequence). The CDR3 extends over 14 amino acids. Trimming stripped 7 bases from V and 0 bases from J, with 13 bases between. CDR3 loop: CASTPGFSSYEQYF. CDR3 nucleotides: TGTGCCAGCACTCCAGGGTTTAGCTCCTACGAGCAGTACTTC.

The chain uses TRBV12-3 or TRBV12-4 and TRBJ1-4, with D possibly TRBD1 on 5 matching bases. The CDR3 sequence is 14 residues long. V lost 7 bases and J 8 bases, leaving 17 bases between the germline ends. The DNA of the CDR3 is TGTGCCAGCACCCACAGGAAGCGGGCCGAAAAACTGTTTTTT. It yields the protein CASTHRKRAEKLFF.

This sequence joins TRBV4-3 and TRBJ2-3; 11 nucleotides line up with TRBD2. This CDR3 contains 16 residues. V was clipped by 1 base and J by 4 bases; unmatched bases: 4. The V gene's germline CDR1 is LGHNA and CDR2 YSLEER. CDR3 in DNA: TGCGCCAGCAGCCAAGGGACTAGCGGGTTCCCAGATACGCAGTATTTT. It translates to CASSQGTSGFPDTQYF.

Notes on this clonotype: This may arise from a read error, as a much more abundant clone is one base away. The V call is TRBV9, the J call TRBJ2-1, with D possibly being TRBD1 (6 bases). This CDR3 comprises 14 residues. The germline V gene has CDR1 SGDLS and CDR2 YYNGEE. Here the CDR3 DNA reads TGTGCCAGCAGCGTTGAAGACAGGTACAATGGGCAGTTCTTC. It is translated as CASSVEDRYNGQFF.

V usage is TRBV10-3 and J usage is TRBJ1-5, with D unclear. The CDR3 runs 15 residues. Germline V CDR1 and CDR2: ENHRY, SYGVKD. The V and J ends lost 6 bases and 4 bases respectively, with 16 bases between them. CDR3 sequence (DNA): TGTGCCATCAGCTTCGGACGGGAAACTAATCAGCCCCAGCATTTT. Protein: CAISFGRETNQPQHF.

The chain employs TRBV19 and TRBJ2-1, with D tentatively TRBD2 (5 bases). The CDR3 contains 15 residues. Germline CDR1 and CDR2: LNHDA and SQIVND (reference sequence). Trimming removed 3 bases at V and 10 bases at J, with 19 bases between. As DNA, the CDR3 is TGTGCCAGTAGTATCCCTGAGGGTGGGTTGCAAGAGCAGTTCTTC. Translating gives CASSIPEGGLQEQFF.

The chain uses TRBV9 and TRBJ2-5; tentatively, D is TRBD1 (5 bases). Deletions cut 1 base from V and 11 bases from J, with 27 bases between. This CDR3 comprises 17 residues. Per germline, CDR1 SGDLS and CDR2 YYNGEE. CDR3 sequence reads: CASSVSGREFPNNEQYF. The DNA for the CDR3 is TGTGCCAGCAGCGTATCAGGCAGGGAATTTCCAAACAATGAGCAGTACTTC.

This clonotype has only a few counts. The chain joins TRBV7-9 to TRBJ1-5; D might be TRBD1 (5 bases). The V and J ends lost 5 bases and 3 bases respectively, with 11 bases between them. The CDR3 spans 14 residues. Germline values: CDR1 SEHNR, CDR2 FQNEAQ (reference sequence). The CDR3 nucleotides are TGTGCCAGCAGCCTGGGACCGATCAATCAGCCCCAGCATTTT. It encodes CASSLGPINQPQHF.

The sample holds a few counts of this clonotype. The chain joins TRBV5-5 to TRBJ2-3, with no clear D. Trimming shortened V by 2 bases and J by 4 bases, and 8 bases separated the two germline ends. Germline V gene sequence: CDR1 SGHKS, CDR2 YYEKEE (reference sequence). The CDR3 covers 13 residues. DNA of the CDR3: TGTGCCAGCAGCTTTCTTGGTCCAGATACGCAGTATTTT. Translation: CASSFLGPDTQYF.